The 2 T cell receptor beta chains in this list originate from one sample, sequenced in a study of blood T cell repertoires in COVID-19. Sequenced by immunoSEQ multiplex PCR; TCRdb stores in-frame clones only, minus some. The data contain roughly 180,000 clones, 70% to 90% of them seen just once; the ten biggest clones take up 5% to 6%. Input material: peripheral blood. These receptors originate from a woman aged 45-60 years with COVID-19, enrolled during active disease.

This rearrangement joins TRBV7-9 to TRBJ1-2; 7 nucleotides match TRBD1. The ends lost 5 bases at V and 2 bases at J; junction bases unmatched: 8. The CDR3 extends over 15 amino acids. Germline CDR1 is SEHNR and CDR2 is FQNEAQ (reference sequence). In nucleotides, the CDR3 is TGTGCCAGCAGCCCTATTGGGACAGACAACTATGGCTACACCTTC. Its protein is CASSPIGTDNYGYTF.

The chain employs TRBV7-9 and TRBJ1-1, with D possibly being TRBD1 (5 bases). From germline, CDR1 is SEHNR and CDR2 FQNEAQ (reference sequence). V gave up 5 bases and J gave up 9 bases, with 19 bases separating them. The CDR3 has 14 residues. CDR3 sequence reads: CASSGREVGGQAFF. CDR3 coding DNA: TGTGCCAGCAGCGGCAGGGAGGTGGGGGGACAAGCTTTCTTT.